This T cell receptor beta chain was sequenced in a study of blood T cell repertoires in COVID-19 (dated by TCRdb to the early 2020s). At the level of the whole study: Collaborator samples came from the United States, Italy and Spain and covered acute and convalescent phases of COVID-19. The sample metadata nearly always contained a de-identified subject ID, COVID-19 status, age in years and sex. The repertoires were made available in a free public database intended to serve as a resource for research on the immune response to SARS-CoV-2. The prospective study material was composed of cDNA or gDNA derived from T cells, B-cell-depleted T cells, or PBMCs. Where available, HLA class I and class II types were taken from metadata supplied by the sample provider and were not determined by assay-based typing. The dataset comprised deeply sampled blood TCRbeta repertoires from subjects exposed to, actively infected with, or recovered from COVID-19. Samples were obtained from the ongoing ImmuneRACE study (first 160 participants) and from approximately 1,200 subjects provided by 6 global collaborators.

TCRbeta CDR3 regions were amplified from genomic DNA by means of the immunoSEQ Assay, a bias-controlled multiplex PCR. On the study's bioinformatics: Within the assay, amplification of reference gene primers was used to estimate how many nucleated cells each sample contained. Sequence reads were collapsed and filtered to measure the absolute abundance of every unique TCRbeta CDR3 rearrangement. Productive Simpson clonality was computed per sample as the square root of Simpson's diversity index over productive rearrangements. TCRdb re-hosts the immuneACCESS table, in-frame sequences only. Its copies lack some clones; in the studies checked, an unresolved V gene accounts for under half of them, and the cause for the rest is not known. That table furnishes V, J and clone size, whereas the DNA furnished D and trimming. The sample table contains about 170,000 clones; only one count was recorded for 70% to 90% of them. The top ten constitute more than 6.5% of the sample.

Via the germline V gene, CDR1 is SGHDT and CDR2 YYEEEE. V and J are trimmed by 4 bases and 2 bases, and the gene matches miss 5 bases of the junction. The CDR3 runs 16 residues from the cysteine to the phenylalanine. Only the CDR3 portion is preserved as DNA: 48 bases, with reading frame beginning at the first base. What the work shows at the level of the full study, not this receptor alone: How much clinical and demographic metadata was included differed by source and by participant, and the metadata was provided uncurated.

To note about this clone: No antigen is known for it. Base-call qualities are not available, and no considerably larger clone is one nucleotide away.

Each collaborating institution followed its own protocols to collect whole blood in K2EDTA tubes. Collaborator samples were shipped for TCRbeta analysis as frozen whole blood, isolated PBMCs, or DNA extracted from either sample type. The chain joins TRBV5-6 to TRBJ2-1, with TRBD2 matching 11 junction bases. The sequence came from a woman of 80 years or more in a cohort sampled during active or convalescent COVID-19. Sequenced: peripheral blood. The DNA sequence is given as TGTGCCAGCAGCCTACTAGCGGGGGCCACCTACAATGAGCAGTTCTTC. It translates to CASSLLAGATYNEQFF.